Below, 5 T cell receptor beta chains from the same sample are listed, as sequenced in a study of monozygotic twins with inflammatory bowel disease. TCRdb reprocessed the 5' RACE reads, with one entry per CDR3 protein and no DNA. This repertoire includes around 370,000 distinct CDR3 sequences. The material sequenced was blood. The receptor source for this set is a human donor with ulcerative colitis or Crohn's disease, or a healthy co-twin of an affected twin (not recorded which).

The chain carries TRBV5-1 and TRBJ2-4. The CDR3 spans 14 residues. Germline values: CDR1 SGHRS, CDR2 YFSETQ. The CDR3 sequence is CASSFDLAKNIQYF.

The V gene is TRBV6-2 or TRBV6-3, the J gene TRBJ1-5; TCRdb selects TRBD1, and the lack of DNA leaves this call unchecked. CDR3 length equals 17 residues. Germline-derived CDR1 and CDR2 are MNHEY and SVGEGT. CDR3 protein: CASSYSGTGDPYQPQHF.

The CDR3 here is CASSPGLEGNEQFF. The chain couples TRBV11-3 to TRBJ2-1; TCRdb's D call, TRBD2, is unchecked because there is no DNA. CDR1 SGHNT and CDR2 YENEEA come from the germline V gene. This CDR3 spans 14 amino acids.

This CDR3 is CASSLLTGARRDEQFF. The genes are TRBV5-5 and TRBJ2-1; checking the TCRdb D call of TRBD1 is not possible without DNA. CDR3 length: 16 amino acids. The germline V gene has CDR1 SGHKS and CDR2 YYEKEE (reference sequence). The whole variable domain, filled in from reference TRBV5-5 and TRBJ2-1, reads DAGVTQSPTHLIKTRGQQVTLRCSPISGHKSVSWYQQVLGQGPQFIFQYYEKEERGRGNFPDRFSARQFPNYSSELNVNALLLGDSALYLCASSLLTGARRDEQFFGPGTRLTVL.

This sequence joins TRBV7-9 and TRBJ2-7; the TCRdb call, TRBD2, lacks DNA for checking. Germline V gene lookup returns CDR1 SEHNR and CDR2 FQNEAQ (reference sequence). The length of the CDR3 is 15 residues. This CDR3 is CASSPGGYIAYEQYF. Full variable domain (remainder filled in from reference TRBV7-9 and TRBJ2-7): DTGVSQNPRHKITKRGQNVTFRCDPISEHNRLYWYRQTLGQGPEFLTYFQNEAQLEKSRLLSDRFSAERPKGSFSTLEIQRTEQGDSAMYLCASSPGGYIAYEQYFGPGTRLTVT.